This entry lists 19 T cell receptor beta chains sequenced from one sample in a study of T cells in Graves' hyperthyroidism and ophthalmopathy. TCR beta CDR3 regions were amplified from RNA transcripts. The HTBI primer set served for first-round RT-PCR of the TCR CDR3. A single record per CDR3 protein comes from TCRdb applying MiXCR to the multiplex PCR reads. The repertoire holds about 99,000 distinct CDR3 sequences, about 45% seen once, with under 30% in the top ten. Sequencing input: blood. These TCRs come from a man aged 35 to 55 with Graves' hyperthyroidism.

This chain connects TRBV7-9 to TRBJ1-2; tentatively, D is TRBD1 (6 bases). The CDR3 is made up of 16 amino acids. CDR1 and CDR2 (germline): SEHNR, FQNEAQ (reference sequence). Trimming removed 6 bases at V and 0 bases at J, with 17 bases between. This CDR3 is CASSYRTAVSNYGYTF. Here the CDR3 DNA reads TGTGCCAGCAGTTATAGGACAGCCGTCTCTAACTATGGCTACACCTTC. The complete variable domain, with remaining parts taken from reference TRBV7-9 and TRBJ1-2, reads DTGVSQNPRHKITKRGQNVTFRCDPISEHNRLYWYRQTLGQGPEFLTYFQNEAQLEKSRLLSDRFSAERPKGSFSTLEIQRTEQGDSAMYLCASSYRTAVSNYGYTFGSGTRLTVV.

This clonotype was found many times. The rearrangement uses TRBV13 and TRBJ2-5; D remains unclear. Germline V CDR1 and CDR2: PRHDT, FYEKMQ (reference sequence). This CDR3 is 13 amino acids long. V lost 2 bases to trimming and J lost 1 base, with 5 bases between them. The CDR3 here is CASSLNSQETQYF. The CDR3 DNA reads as TGTGCCAGCAGCTTAAACAGCCAAGAGACCCAGTACTTC.

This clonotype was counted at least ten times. CDR3 amino acids: CASSIGSGNTEAFF. DNA of the CDR3: TGTGCCAGTAGTATTGGGTCCGGGAACACTGAAGCTTTCTTT. The chain is built from TRBV19 and TRBJ1-1; D remains unclear. V was shortened by 3 bases and J by 1 base, with 9 bases between the two germline ends. This CDR3 is 14 amino acids long. Germline values: CDR1 LNHDA, CDR2 SQIVND (reference sequence).

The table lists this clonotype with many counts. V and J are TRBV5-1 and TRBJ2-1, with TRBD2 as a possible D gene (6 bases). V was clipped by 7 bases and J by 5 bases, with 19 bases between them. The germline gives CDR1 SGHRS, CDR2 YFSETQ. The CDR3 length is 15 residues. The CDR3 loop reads CASRASGEVHNEQFF. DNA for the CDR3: TGCGCCAGCCGTGCCTCGGGAGAGGTCCACAATGAGCAGTTCTTC.

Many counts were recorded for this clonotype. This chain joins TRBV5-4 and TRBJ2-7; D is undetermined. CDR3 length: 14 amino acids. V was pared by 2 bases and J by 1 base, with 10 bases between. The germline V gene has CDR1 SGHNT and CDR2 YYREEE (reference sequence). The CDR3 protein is CASSFSGVSYEQYF. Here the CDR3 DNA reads TGTGCCAGCAGCTTTTCGGGCGTTTCCTACGAGCAGTACTTC.

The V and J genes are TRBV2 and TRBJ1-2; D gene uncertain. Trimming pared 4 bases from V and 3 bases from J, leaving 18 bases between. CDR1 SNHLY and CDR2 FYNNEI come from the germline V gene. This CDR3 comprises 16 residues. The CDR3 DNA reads TGTGCCAGCAGTGGGTGGGGAGGAGAGCAGTACTATGGCTACACCTTC. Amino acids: CASSGWGGEQYYGYTF.

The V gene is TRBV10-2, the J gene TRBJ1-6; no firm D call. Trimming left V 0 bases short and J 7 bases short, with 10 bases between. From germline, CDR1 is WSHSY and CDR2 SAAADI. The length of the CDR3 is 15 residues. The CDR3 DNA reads TGCGCCAGCAGTGAGTCTCCTGGAGGGAATTCACCCCTCCACTTT. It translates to CASSESPGGNSPLHF.

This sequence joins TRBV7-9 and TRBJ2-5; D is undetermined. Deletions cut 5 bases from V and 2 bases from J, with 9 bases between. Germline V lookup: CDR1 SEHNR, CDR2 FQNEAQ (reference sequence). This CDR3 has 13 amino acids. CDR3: CASSPAAQETQYF. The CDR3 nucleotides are TGTGCCAGCAGCCCGGCGGCACAAGAGACCCAGTACTTC. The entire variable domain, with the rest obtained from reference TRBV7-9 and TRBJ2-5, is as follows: DTGVSQNPRHKITKRGQNVTFRCDPISEHNRLYWYRQTLGQGPEFLTYFQNEAQLEKSRLLSDRFSAERPKGSFSTLEIQRTEQGDSAMYLCASSPAAQETQYFGPGTRLLVL.

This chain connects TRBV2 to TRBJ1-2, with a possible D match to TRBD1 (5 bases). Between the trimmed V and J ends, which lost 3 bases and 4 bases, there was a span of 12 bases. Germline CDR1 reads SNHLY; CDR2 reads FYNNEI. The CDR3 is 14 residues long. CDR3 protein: CASSELAGGYGYTF. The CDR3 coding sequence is TGTGCCAGCAGTGAGCTAGCGGGGGGCTATGGCTACACCTTC.

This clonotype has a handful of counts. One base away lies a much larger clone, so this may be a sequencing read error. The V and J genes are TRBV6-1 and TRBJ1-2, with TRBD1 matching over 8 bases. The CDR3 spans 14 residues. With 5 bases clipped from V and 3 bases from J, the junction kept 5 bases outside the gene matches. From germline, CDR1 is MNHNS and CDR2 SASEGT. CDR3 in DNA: TGTGCCAGCAGTTACTCGGGACAGGACTATGGCTACACCTTC. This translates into CASSYSGQDYGYTF.

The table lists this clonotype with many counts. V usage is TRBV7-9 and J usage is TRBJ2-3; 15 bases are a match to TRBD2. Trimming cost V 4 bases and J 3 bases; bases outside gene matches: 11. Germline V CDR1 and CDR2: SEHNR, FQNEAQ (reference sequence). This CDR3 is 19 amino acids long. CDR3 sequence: CASSSGLAGGPTSTDTQYF. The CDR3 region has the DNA TGTGCCAGCAGCTCTGGACTAGCGGGAGGGCCAACGTCGACAGATACGCAGTATTTT.

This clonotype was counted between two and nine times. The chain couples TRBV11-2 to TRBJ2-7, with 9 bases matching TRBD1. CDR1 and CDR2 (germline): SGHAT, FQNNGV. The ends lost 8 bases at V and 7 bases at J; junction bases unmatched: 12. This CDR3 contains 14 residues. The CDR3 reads CASSPANRGLEQYF. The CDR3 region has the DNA TGTGCCAGCTCACCAGCGAACAGGGGGCTTGAGCAGTACTTC.

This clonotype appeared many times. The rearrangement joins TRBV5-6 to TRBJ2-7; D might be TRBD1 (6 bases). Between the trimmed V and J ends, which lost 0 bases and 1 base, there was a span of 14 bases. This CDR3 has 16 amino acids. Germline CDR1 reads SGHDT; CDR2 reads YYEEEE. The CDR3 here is CASSLGQATLSYEQYF. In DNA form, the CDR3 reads TGTGCCAGCAGCTTGGGACAGGCGACACTATCCTACGAGCAGTACTTC.

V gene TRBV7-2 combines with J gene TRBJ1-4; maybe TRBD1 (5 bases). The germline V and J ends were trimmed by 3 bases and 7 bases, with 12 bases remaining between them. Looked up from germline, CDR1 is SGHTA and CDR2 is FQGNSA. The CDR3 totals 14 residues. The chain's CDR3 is CASSLGQSGEKLFF. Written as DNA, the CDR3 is TGTGCCAGCAGCTTGGGGCAGTCGGGTGAAAAACTGTTTTTT.

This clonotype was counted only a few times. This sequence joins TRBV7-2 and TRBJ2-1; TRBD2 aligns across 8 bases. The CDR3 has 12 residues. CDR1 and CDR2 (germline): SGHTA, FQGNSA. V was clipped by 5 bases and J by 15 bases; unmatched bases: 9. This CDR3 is CASSRTGTSLFF. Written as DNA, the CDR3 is TGTGCCAGCAGCCGAACCGGGACTAGTCTGTTCTTC.

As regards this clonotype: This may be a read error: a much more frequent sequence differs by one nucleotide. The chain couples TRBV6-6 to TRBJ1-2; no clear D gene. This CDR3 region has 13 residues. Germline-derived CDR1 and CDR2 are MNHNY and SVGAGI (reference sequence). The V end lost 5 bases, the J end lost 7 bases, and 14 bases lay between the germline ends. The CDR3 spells CASSQTPAGGYTF. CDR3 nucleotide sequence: TGTGCCAGCAGTCAGACGCCCGCTGGTGGCTACACCTTC.

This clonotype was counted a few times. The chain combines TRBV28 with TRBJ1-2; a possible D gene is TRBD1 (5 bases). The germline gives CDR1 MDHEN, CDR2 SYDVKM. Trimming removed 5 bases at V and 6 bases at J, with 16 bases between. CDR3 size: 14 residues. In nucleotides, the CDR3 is TGTGCCAGCAGTACCCAGGGTGAAGTCCATGGCTACACCTTC. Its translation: CASSTQGEVHGYTF.

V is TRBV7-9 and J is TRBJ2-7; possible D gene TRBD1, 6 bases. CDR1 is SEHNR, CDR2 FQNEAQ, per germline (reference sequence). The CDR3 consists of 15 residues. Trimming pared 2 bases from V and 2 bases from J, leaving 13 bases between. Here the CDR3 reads CASSLSGRGTYEQYF. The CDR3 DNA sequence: TGTGCCAGCAGCTTAAGTGGCAGGGGTACCTACGAGCAGTACTTC.

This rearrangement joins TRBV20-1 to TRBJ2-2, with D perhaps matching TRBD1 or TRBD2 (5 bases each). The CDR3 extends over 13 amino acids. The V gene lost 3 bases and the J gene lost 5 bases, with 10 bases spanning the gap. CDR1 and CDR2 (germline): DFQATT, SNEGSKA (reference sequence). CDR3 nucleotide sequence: TGCAGTGCTAGGGGGGTGGGAACCGGGGAGCTGTTTTTT. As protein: CSARGVGTGELFF.